A selection of T cell receptor beta chains follows, all from one sample in a study of blood T cell repertoires in COVID-19. Produced via immunoSEQ multiplex PCR; TCRdb's table is partial and in-frame only. The sample lists almost 400,000 clones, more than 75% seen once, with roughly 2% in the top ten. The sample was peripheral blood. These receptors were taken from an older woman with COVID-19, enrolled during active disease. Each CDR3 is given with its conserved first and last residue. The order of the fields is D gene, J gene, clone size, V gene, CDR3 DNA, CDR3 protein. A D gene is named only where the DNA matches it firmly. Rows give clone size only sometimes, using once, few, many, or a class for an expanded clone.

TRBD1	TRBJ1-6	-	TRBV5-1	TGCGCCAGCAGCTCAGGGGGCCCTAATTCACCCCTCCACTTT	CASSSGGPNSPLHF
TRBD1	TRBJ1-5	-	TRBV18	TGTGCCAGCTCACGACAGGGAGTTAATCAGCCCCAGCATTTT	CASSRQGVNQPQHF
-	TRBJ1-6	-	TRBV3-1/TRBV3-2	TGTGCCAGCAGCCAAGGGGGGGTTAGGCATAATTCACCCCTCCACTTT	CASSQGGVRHNSPLHF
-	TRBJ1-1	-	TRBV5-1	TGCGCCAGCAGCTCTTTACAGAACACTGAAGCTTTCTTT	CASSSLQNTEAFF
TRBD2	TRBJ2-7	-	TRBV11-2	TGTGCCAGCAGCTTCGGACTAGCGGGGCCCTACGAGCAGTACTTC	CASSFGLAGPYEQYF
TRBD1	TRBJ1-2	once	TRBV18	TGTGCCAGCTCTTGGGACAGTCCCCGGACTACCCTTGGCTACACCTTC	CASSWDSPRTTLGYTF
TRBD2	TRBJ2-2	-	TRBV9	TGTGCCAGCAGCGGTCGGGGGGTGAACACCGGGGAGCTGTTTTTT	CASSGRGVNTGELFF
-	TRBJ1-6	-	TRBV19	TGTGCCAGTAGTATAGATCAAGGCGGTAATTCACCCCTCCACTTT	CASSIDQGGNSPLHF
-	TRBJ1-2	-	TRBV9	TGTGCCAGCAGCGTAGGGCCAGGGGTTCGGGGCTACACCTTC	CASSVGPGVRGYTF
TRBD1	TRBJ1-5	-	TRBV7-9	TGTGCCAGCAGCCCCTGGGGCAGGGGGGATCAGCCCCAGCATTTT	CASSPWGRGDQPQHF
-	TRBJ1-2	-	TRBV6-6	TGTGCCAGTCTCCCCTCGGGTTATAACTATGGCTACACCTTC	CASLPSGYNYGYTF
TRBD2	TRBJ2-5	-	TRBV6-5	TGTGCCAGCAGTTCCCCCCGTGGCGGGGGACAAGAGACCCAGTACTTC	CASSSPRGGGQETQYF
TRBD2	TRBJ2-5	-	TRBV10-2	TGCGCCAGCTCACGGGGGGGGGCGGAGACCCAGTACTTC	CASSRGGAETQYF